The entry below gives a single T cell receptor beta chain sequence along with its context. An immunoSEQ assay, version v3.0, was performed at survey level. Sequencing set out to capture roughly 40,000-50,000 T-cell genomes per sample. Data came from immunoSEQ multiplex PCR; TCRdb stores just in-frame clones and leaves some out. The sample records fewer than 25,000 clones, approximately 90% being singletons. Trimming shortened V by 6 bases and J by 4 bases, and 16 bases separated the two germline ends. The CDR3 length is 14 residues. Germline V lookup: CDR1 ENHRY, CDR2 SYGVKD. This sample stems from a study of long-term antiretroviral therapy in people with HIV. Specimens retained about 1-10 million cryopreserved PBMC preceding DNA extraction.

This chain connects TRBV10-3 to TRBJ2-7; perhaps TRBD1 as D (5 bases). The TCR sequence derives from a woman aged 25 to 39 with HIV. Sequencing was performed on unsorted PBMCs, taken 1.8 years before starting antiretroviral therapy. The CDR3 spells CAIREKSQGYEQYF. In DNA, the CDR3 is TGTGCCATCAGAGAAAAATCGCAGGGTTACGAGCAGTACTTC.